Listed here is a single T cell receptor (beta chain). Its matching antigen is unknown. The data belong to a study of cytomegalovirus exposure and HLA in healthy donors. Study-wide findings and caveats: Most CMV-associated TCR beta chains were later found to appear HLA-restricted. Differences between HLA loci emerged in a later analysis of TCR association rates, with DRB1 most and HLA-C fewest. One variant, a missense change in DCLRE1C, was linked in a later analysis to TCR beta V- and J-gene trimming.

Amplification used 60 Vbeta primers and 13 Jbeta primers. Using immunoSEQ multiplex PCR, the repertoire was profiled, and TCRdb retains in-frame clones only, with some absent. The table records about 99,000 clones, around 77% of them present only once. The germline V gene encodes CDR1 GTSNPN and CDR2 SVGIG (reference sequence). Trimming removed 5 bases at V and 4 bases at J, with 17 bases between. The CDR3 sequence is 14 residues long. The source of this sequence is a man aged 40-49 years in good health and CMV-seronegative. Sequencing used PBMCs. This chain links TRBV30 with TRBJ1-1; possibly TRBD1 for D (6 bases). CDR3 sequence (DNA): TGTGCCTGGTCACAGGGAAGGGGCAGCACTGAAGCTTTCTTT. Translating it yields CAWSQGRGSTEAFF.